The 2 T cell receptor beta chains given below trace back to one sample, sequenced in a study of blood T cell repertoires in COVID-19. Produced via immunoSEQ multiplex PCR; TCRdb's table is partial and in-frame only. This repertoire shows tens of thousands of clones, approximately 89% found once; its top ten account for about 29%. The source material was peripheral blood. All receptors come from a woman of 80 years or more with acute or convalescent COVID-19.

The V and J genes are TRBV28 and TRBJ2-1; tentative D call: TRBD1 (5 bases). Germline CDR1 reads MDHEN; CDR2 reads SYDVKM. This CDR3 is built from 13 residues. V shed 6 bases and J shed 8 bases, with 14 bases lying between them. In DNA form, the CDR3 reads TGTGCCAGCAGCCTGGGGCAGGTTGATGAGCAGTTCTTC. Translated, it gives CASSLGQVDEQFF.

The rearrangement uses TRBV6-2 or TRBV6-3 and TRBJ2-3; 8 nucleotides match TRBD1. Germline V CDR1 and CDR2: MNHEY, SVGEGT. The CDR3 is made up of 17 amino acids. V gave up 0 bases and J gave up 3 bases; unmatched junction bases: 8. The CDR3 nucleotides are TGTGCCAGCAGTTACTCGACTCAGGGGGCTGGTACAGATACGCAGTATTTT. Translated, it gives CASSYSTQGAGTDTQYF.